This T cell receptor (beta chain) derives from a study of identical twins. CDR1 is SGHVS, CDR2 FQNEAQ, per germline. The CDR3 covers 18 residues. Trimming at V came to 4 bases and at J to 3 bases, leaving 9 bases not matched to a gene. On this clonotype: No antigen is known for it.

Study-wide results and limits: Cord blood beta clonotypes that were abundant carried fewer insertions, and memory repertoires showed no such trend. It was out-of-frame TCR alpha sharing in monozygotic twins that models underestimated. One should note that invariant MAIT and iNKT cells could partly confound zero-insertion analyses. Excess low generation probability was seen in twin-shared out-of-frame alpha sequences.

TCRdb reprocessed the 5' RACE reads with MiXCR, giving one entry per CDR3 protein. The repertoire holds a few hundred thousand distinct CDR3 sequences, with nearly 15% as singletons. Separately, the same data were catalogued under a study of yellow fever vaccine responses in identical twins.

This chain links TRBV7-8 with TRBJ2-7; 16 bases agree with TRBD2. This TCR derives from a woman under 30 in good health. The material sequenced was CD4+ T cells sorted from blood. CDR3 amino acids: CASSSGTSGRGKNYEQYF. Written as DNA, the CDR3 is TGTGCCAGCAGCTCCGGGACTAGCGGGAGGGGGAAAAACTACGAGCAGTACTTC.